One and the same sample provided the 26 T cell receptor beta chains below, sequenced in a study of T-cell reconstitution after alpha-beta-depleted transplantation in children. As it was prepared, the TCRbeta library received unique molecular identifiers. TCRdb recomputed calls from the PCR reads with MiXCR, one row per CDR3 protein. This sample carries 500,000 to 600,000 distinct CDR3 sequences, roughly 30% of them seen once, and the ten largest clones take 36%. This material consisted of PBMCs, taken before TCRalphabeta/CD19-depleted stem cell transplant. The receptors here all came from a boy younger than two with Wiskott-Aldrich syndrome, due to receive a stem cell transplant.

This chain uses TRBV5-1 with TRBJ1-1; tentative D call: TRBD1 (5 bases). The V gene lost 4 bases and the J gene lost 5 bases, with 12 bases spanning the gap. Per germline, CDR1 SGHRS and CDR2 YFSETQ. This CDR3 is 13 amino acids long. CDR3 sequence reads: CASSTRQTTEAFF. In DNA form, the CDR3 reads TGCGCCAGCAGCACAAGACAGACGACTGAAGCTTTCTTT.

The V gene is TRBV20-1, the J gene TRBJ2-5; a weak D match, TRBD1 (6 bases). V was shortened by 6 bases and J by 2 bases, with 13 bases between the two germline ends. The V gene's germline CDR1 is DFQATT and CDR2 SNEGSKA (reference sequence). The CDR3 is 13 residues long. The CDR3: CSAPRDRQETQYF. The CDR3 coding sequence is TGCAGTGCACCTCGCGACAGGCAAGAGACCCAGTACTTC.

The chain couples TRBV20-1 to TRBJ1-1; no firm D call. The CDR3 covers 17 residues. Deletions cut 0 bases from V and 2 bases from J, with 19 bases between. Per the germline V gene, CDR1 is DFQATT and CDR2 is SNEGSKA (reference sequence). CDR3 sequence (DNA): TGCAGTGCTAGAGATCTTAGGGCCCGGACTGATAACACTGAAGCTTTCTTT. This translates into CSARDLRARTDNTEAFF.

This clonotype was found a few times. The chain carries TRBV10-1 and TRBJ2-1, with 10 nucleotides matching TRBD2. CDR3 length: 13 residues. The V segment lost 10 bases and the J segment 9 bases; nucleotides outside the gene matches: 9. Per germline, CDR1 WNHNN and CDR2 SYGVQD (reference sequence). The CDR3: CATGESGRGEQFF. CDR3 in DNA: TGCGCCACCGGGGAGAGCGGGAGGGGTGAGCAGTTCTTC.

The genes are TRBV29-1 and TRBJ2-1; D is possibly TRBD2 (6 bases). V was trimmed by 6 bases and J by 0 bases, leaving 12 bases between them. The CDR3 runs to 14 residues. Germline CDR1 SQVTM, CDR2 ANQGSEA. CDR3 region: CSVEPGLSYNEQFF. CDR3 nucleotide sequence: TGCAGCGTGGAACCGGGACTCTCCTACAATGAGCAGTTCTTC.

A few counts support this clonotype. The chain links TRBV5-1 to TRBJ1-2, with D tentatively TRBD1 (5 bases). Trimming pared 4 bases from V and 2 bases from J, leaving 15 bases between. The germline V gene has CDR1 SGHRS and CDR2 YFSETQ. The CDR3 is 15 amino acids. In DNA form, the CDR3 reads TGCGCCAGCAGCCTCAATGGGGGTTGGAACTATGGCTACACCTTC. Protein sequence: CASSLNGGWNYGYTF.

For this clonotype: One junction end does not reproduce the germline sequence, and a read error may be involved. The chain uses TRBV20-1 and TRBJ2-3; 16 bases fit TRBD2. There are 14 residues in the CDR3. CDR1 is DFQATT and CDR2 is SNEGSKA in the germline V gene (reference sequence). CDR3 bases: TGCAGTGCTAGACCCGGGACTAGCGGGAGGGCTTCCATTTTC. Protein sequence: CSARPGTSGRASIF.

This clonotype was seen only a few times. The chain combines TRBV7-9 with TRBJ1-1; D perhaps matches TRBD1 (5 bases). CDR3 size: 15 residues. Germline CDR1 reads SEHNR; CDR2 reads FQNEAQ (reference sequence). Deletions cut 7 bases from V and 5 bases from J, with 20 bases between. CDR3 sequence reads: CASKFPPGLGTEAFF. CDR3 nucleotide sequence: TGTGCCAGCAAATTCCCTCCAGGGCTCGGAACTGAAGCTTTCTTT.

This clonotype was found once. The V gene is TRBV18, the J gene TRBJ2-7, with 10 positions matching TRBD2. V dropped 4 bases and J dropped 7; count of bases not matched to a gene: 7. The CDR3 has 14 amino acids. The V gene's germline CDR1 is KGHSH and CDR2 LQKENI. CDR3 nucleotides: TGTGCCAGCTCACGTACTAGCGGGGATGGAGAGCAGTACTTC. It specifies CASSRTSGDGEQYF. The whole variable domain, filled in from reference TRBV18 and TRBJ2-7, reads NAGVMQNPRHLVRRRGQEARLRCSPMKGHSHVYWYRQLPEEGLKFMVYLQKENIIDESGMPKERFSAEFPKEGPSILRIQQVVRGDSAAYFCASSRTSGDGEQYFGPGTRLTVT.

This chain joins TRBV20-1 and TRBJ2-3; possibly TRBD1 or TRBD2 for D (5 bases each). The CDR3 is 16 amino acids. The germline CDR1 and CDR2 sequences are DFQATT and SNEGSKA (reference sequence). V was cut by 4 bases and J by 4 bases, with 21 bases left in between. CDR3 region: CSAISSGRADADTQYF. CDR3 DNA sequence: TGCAGTGCTATATCCTCGGGGCGGGCGGACGCAGATACGCAGTATTTT.

This clonotype was observed a few times. This chain connects TRBV9 to TRBJ2-2, with TRBD1 matching over 9 bases. Trimming removed 4 bases from V and 5 bases from J; junction bases left unmatched: 9. CDR3 length: 16 amino acids. Germline V gives CDR1 SGDLS, CDR2 YYNGEE. The CDR3 nucleotides read TGTGCCAGCAGCCCCGCGCGACAGGGGGGGACCGGGGAGCTGTTTTTT. It encodes CASSPARQGGTGELFF.

The rearrangement links TRBV2 to TRBJ2-5; D possibly corresponds to TRBD1 (6 bases). The germline V and J ends were trimmed by 7 bases and 3 bases, with 6 bases remaining between them. In germline, CDR1 is SNHLY, CDR2 FYNNEI. The CDR3 sequence is 11 residues long. For the CDR3, the DNA is TGTGCCAGCAAGGGGGAAGAGACCCAGTACTTC. This gives the protein CASKGEETQYF.

This clonotype was picked up a small number of times. The chain carries TRBV6-5 and TRBJ2-5; 11 bases map to TRBD2. The CDR3 spans 16 residues. CDR1 is MNHEY, CDR2 SVGAGI, per germline. Trimming took 3 bases from V and 3 from J; bases not matched to a gene: 6. CDR3 coding DNA: TGTGCCAGCAGTTATTTCGGGACTAGCGGCAAAGAGACCCAGTACTTC. Translating it yields CASSYFGTSGKETQYF.

This clonotype was observed a few times. This sequence joins TRBV6-1 and TRBJ2-1; TRBD1 might be the D (6 bases). The CDR3 is 13 amino acids. Germline CDR1 and CDR2: MNHNS and SASEGT. The V end lost 7 bases, the J end lost 6 bases, and 13 bases lay between the germline ends. DNA for the CDR3: TGTGCCAGCACTCTTGGACAGACCAATGAGCAGTTCTTC. Protein sequence: CASTLGQTNEQFF.

The rearrangement joins TRBV28 to TRBJ2-3, with no clear D. The CDR3 extends over 15 amino acids. V was trimmed by 3 bases and J by 4 bases, leaving 14 bases between them. Germline V gene lookup returns CDR1 MDHEN and CDR2 SYDVKM. The CDR3 is CASSFMSGRPDTQYF. The CDR3, as DNA: TGTGCCAGCAGTTTTATGTCAGGTCGCCCAGATACGCAGTATTTT.

This clonotype was detected only a few times. The chain has TRBV7-3 and TRBJ2-7, with 9 bases aligning to TRBD2. CDR3 size: 15 residues. V lost 0 bases to trimming and J lost 5 bases; unmatched junction nucleotides: 5. Germline CDR1 and CDR2: SGHTA and FQGTGA. The CDR3 sequence is CASSLTVAGVNEQYF. The CDR3 bases are TGTGCCAGCAGCTTAACGGTAGCGGGAGTCAACGAGCAGTACTTC. The entire variable domain, with the rest obtained from reference TRBV7-3 and TRBJ2-7, is as follows: GAGVSQTPSNKVTEKGKYVELRCDPISGHTALYWYRQSLGQGPEFLIYFQGTGAADDSGLPNDRFFAVRPEGSVSTLKIQRTERGDSAVYLCASSLTVAGVNEQYFGPGTRLTVT.

The gene calls are TRBV27 and TRBJ2-7; D gene unclear. Between the trimmed V and J ends, which lost 2 bases and 3 bases, there was a span of 14 bases. Germline lookup yields CDR1 MNHEY and CDR2 SMNVEV (reference sequence). CDR3 length equals 15 residues. The CDR3 nucleotides read TGTGCCAGCAGTTTAAGGCATGGTGTGGGCTACGAGCAGTACTTC. As protein: CASSLRHGVGYEQYF.

This clonotype came up a few times. This chain links TRBV6-6 with TRBJ1-1; D gene uncertain. Deletions cut 2 bases from V and 6 bases from J, with 7 bases between. There are 12 residues in the CDR3. Germline V gene sequence: CDR1 MNHNY, CDR2 SVGAGI (reference sequence). In DNA, the CDR3 is TGTGCCAGCAGTTACGCATCCTCTGAAGCTTTCTTT. This translates into CASSYASSEAFF.

V and J are TRBV5-1 and TRBJ2-7; D remains ambiguous. The germline CDR1 and CDR2 sequences are SGHRS and YFSETQ. CDR3 length: 14 amino acids. V lost 2 bases, J lost 3 bases, and 12 bases lay in between. The CDR3 DNA is TGCGCCAGCAGCTTCGAGGTCGCGATCTACGAGCAGTACTTC. The encoded protein is CASSFEVAIYEQYF.

J is TRBJ2-1 and V is TRBV7-8; 12 bases match TRBD2. Trimming took 2 bases from V and 4 from J; bases not matched to a gene: 3. CDR3 length: 16 amino acids. Germline CDR1 reads SGHVS; CDR2 reads FQNEAQ. CDR3 protein: CASSLSTSGRYNEQFF. The CDR3 DNA sequence: TGTGCCAGCAGCTTATCTACTAGCGGGAGGTACAATGAGCAGTTCTTC.

This clonotype was detected a few times. The rearrangement links TRBV5-1 to TRBJ1-1, with D tentatively TRBD1 (5 bases). Per the germline V gene, CDR1 is SGHRS and CDR2 is YFSETQ. The germline V and J ends were trimmed by 1 base and 9 bases, with 13 bases remaining between them. The CDR3 has 13 amino acids. The CDR3 spells CASSLTPGAQAFF. CDR3 in DNA: TGCGCCAGCAGCTTGACACCTGGGGCGCAAGCTTTCTTT. The full variable domain, in which reference TRBV5-1 and TRBJ1-1 provide the parts outside the CDR3, is KAGVTQTPRYLIKTRGQQVTLSCSPISGHRSVSWYQQTPGQGLQFLFEYFSETQRNKGNFPGRFSGRQFSNSRSEMNVSTLELGDSALYLCASSLTPGAQAFFGQGTRLTVV.

V is TRBV19 and J is TRBJ1-3, with unresolved D. Germline V gives CDR1 LNHDA, CDR2 SQIVND (reference sequence). Trimming removed 5 bases at V and 4 bases at J, with 9 bases between. This CDR3 is 13 amino acids long. CDR3 sequence: CASSPVGGNTIYF. DNA for the CDR3: TGTGCCAGTAGTCCAGTAGGCGGAAACACCATATATTTT.

The CDR3, as DNA: TGCAGTGCCAGCGGGGATGAGCAGTTCTTC. Amino acids: CSASGDEQFF. V and J are TRBV20-1 and TRBJ2-1; 7 nucleotides agree with TRBD2. The length of the CDR3 is 10 residues. Trimming cost V 6 bases and J 8 bases; bases outside gene matches: 1. Germline V gene lookup returns CDR1 DFQATT and CDR2 SNEGSKA (reference sequence).

The chain is built from TRBV15 and TRBJ2-1; D gene unclear. Between the trimmed V and J ends, which lost 0 bases and 5 bases, there was a span of 11 bases. The CDR3 totals 15 residues. Looked up from germline, CDR1 is LNHNV and CDR2 is YYDKDF (reference sequence). Written as DNA, the CDR3 is TGTGCCACCAGCAGAGATGGGTACAGTCACAATGAGCAGTTCTTC. Translated: CATSRDGYSHNEQFF.

V usage is TRBV20-1 and J usage is TRBJ1-5, with D possibly matching TRBD1 (5 bases). Trimming stripped 0 bases from V and 4 bases from J, with 10 bases between. The CDR3 length is 14 residues. The germline V gene has CDR1 DFQATT and CDR2 SNEGSKA (reference sequence). The CDR3 sequence is CSARDAGTNQPQHF. Here the CDR3 DNA reads TGCAGTGCTAGAGATGCCGGGACTAATCAGCCCCAGCATTTT.

This clonotype was counted only a few times. The rearrangement links TRBV11-1 to TRBJ2-7; 9 nucleotides agree with TRBD1. The length of the CDR3 is 15 residues. In germline, CDR1 is SGHAT, CDR2 FQDESV (reference sequence). J gave up 4 bases and V 2 bases, and 6 bases lay outside the gene matches. As DNA, the CDR3 is TGTGCCAGCAGCTTACCTACAGGGGGCAAATACGAGCAGTACTTC. This translates into CASSLPTGGKYEQYF.